The 13 T cell receptor beta chains reported below all come from one sample, sequenced in a study of blood T cell repertoires in COVID-19 (dated by TCRdb to 2018 to 2021). Receptor libraries were prepared by the immunoSEQ multiplex PCR assay. TCRdb stores this immuneACCESS table with in-frame sequences only. Part of the clones is absent; in the studies checked, under half of the shortfall reflects unresolved V genes, and no reason is known for the rest. For this sample the table gives roughly 66,000 clones, of which approximately 82% were detected only once. Clones ranked in the top ten supply approximately 6.6% of the sample. The specimen sequenced was peripheral blood. The receptors were sampled from a man aged 55 to 70 with acute or convalescent COVID-19.

This clone was observed a single time. The chain carries TRBV5-8 and TRBJ1-2, with D possibly TRBD1 on 5 matching bases. Germline assignment: CDR1 SGHTS and CDR2 YDEGEE. V lost 2 bases to trimming and J lost 4 bases, with 15 bases between them. The CDR3 loop spans 15 amino acids. The CDR3 coding sequence is TGTGCCAGCAGCTTCCCGGGGGGGGGATCCTATGGCTACACCTTC. Translated, it gives CASSFPGGGSYGYTF. Combining the CDR3 with reference TRBV5-8 and TRBJ1-2 gives the whole variable domain EAGVTQSPTHLIKTRGQQATLRCSPISGHTSVYWYQQALGLGLQFLLWYDEGEERNRGNFPPRFSGRQFPNYSSELNVNALELEDSALYLCASSFPGGGSYGYTFGSGTRLTVV.

The chain links TRBV7-9 to TRBJ1-1; D gene ambiguous. From germline, CDR1 is SEHNR and CDR2 FQNEAQ (reference sequence). The CDR3 loop spans 15 amino acids. V was pared by 5 bases and J by 2 bases, with 15 bases between. The CDR3 DNA reads as TGTGCCAGCAGCCCGAATCCACGGGGTAACACTGAAGCTTTCTTT. Amino acid sequence: CASSPNPRGNTEAFF.

The J gene is TRBJ2-2, the V gene TRBV25-1; 7 bases align to TRBD2. V dropped 6 bases and J dropped 2; count of bases not matched to a gene: 9. The germline gives CDR1 MGHDK, CDR2 SYGVNS. The CDR3 loop spans 16 amino acids. CDR3 protein: CASRGTGTTNTGELFF. DNA for the CDR3: TGTGCCAGCAGGGGAACCGGGACTACTAACACCGGGGAGCTGTTTTTT.

The J gene is TRBJ1-1, the V gene TRBV12-3 or TRBV12-4; the D gene is possibly TRBD1 (5 bases). The V end lost 3 bases, the J end lost 7 bases, and 12 bases lay between the germline ends. CDR3 length: 13 residues. CDR3 nucleotide sequence: TGTGCCAGCAGTTTTGCGGCAGGGCTTGAAGCTTTCTTT. Translation gives CASSFAAGLEAFF.

This clone has a handful of counts. The chain uses TRBV6-6 and TRBJ1-6; no reliable D call. Germline V gene sequence: CDR1 MNHNY, CDR2 SVGAGI (reference sequence). The V and J ends lost 2 bases and 0 bases respectively, with 8 bases between them. This CDR3 has 16 amino acids. The CDR3 DNA reads TGTGCCAGCAGTTACCTTGCCAGCTCCTATAATTCACCCCTCCACTTT. Amino acid sequence: CASSYLASSYNSPLHF.

The rearrangement links TRBV30 to TRBJ2-5; weak D call: TRBD2 (6 bases). Trimming stripped 4 bases from V and 1 base from J, with 10 bases between. Looked up from germline, CDR1 is GTSNPN and CDR2 is SVGIG (reference sequence). This CDR3 has 13 amino acids. The CDR3 reads CAWMGDSQETQYF. In nucleotides, the CDR3 is TGTGCCTGGATGGGGGACTCCCAAGAGACCCAGTACTTC.

This clone has just a few counts. V and J are TRBV5-1 and TRBJ2-1; 16 bases match TRBD2. The CDR3 runs to 14 residues. Trimming removed 5 bases from V and 14 bases from J; junction bases left unmatched: 7. Germline V CDR1 and CDR2: SGHRS, YFSETQ. The CDR3 region is CASRLGLAGGSEFF. In DNA, the CDR3 is TGCGCCAGCAGACTGGGACTAGCGGGGGGGTCCGAGTTCTTC.

Only one count was recorded for this clone. CDR3 region: CASSFRRDQETQYF. CDR3 nucleotide sequence: TGTGCCAGCAGCTTTCGCAGGGACCAAGAGACCCAGTACTTC. J is TRBJ2-5 and V is TRBV7-9; D may be TRBD1 (5 bases). The CDR3 contains 14 residues. Trimming left V 3 bases short and J 0 bases short, with 8 bases between. Germline CDR1 SEHNR, CDR2 FQNEAQ (reference sequence).

The CDR3 coding sequence is TGTGCCAGCAGCTCCAACAGGGGGCAAGGTGGCTACACCTTC. This codes for CASSSNRGQGGYTF. This chain connects TRBV7-2 to TRBJ1-2; TRBD1 aligns across 9 bases. Losses at the gene ends were 4 bases for V and 7 bases for J; bases not matched to a gene: 7. CDR3 length: 14 amino acids. Germline lookup yields CDR1 SGHTA and CDR2 FQGNSA.

This clone was detected only once. V and J are TRBV4-1 and TRBJ1-4; D ambiguous. CDR1 is MGHRA, CDR2 YSYEKL, per germline. Trimming took off 0 bases at V and 15 bases at J, with 11 bases between the two ends. This CDR3 spans 12 amino acids. CDR3 in DNA: TGCGCCAGCAGCCAAGATCCGGGTGCAATGTTTTTT. It specifies CASSQDPGAMFF.

The chain has TRBV6-5 and TRBJ1-6; D is unresolved. CDR3 length: 14 residues. The germline V gene has CDR1 MNHEY and CDR2 SVGAGI. The ends were cut back, 6 bases at V and 0 bases at J, with 6 bases in the middle. For the CDR3, the DNA is TGTGCCAGCAGGGGGAGCTCCTATAATTCACCCCTCCACTTT. Translated, it gives CASRGSSYNSPLHF.

This clone was counted a single time. This chain joins TRBV4-3 and TRBJ2-7; D not resolved. The CDR3 has 13 residues. V was trimmed by 6 bases and J by 2 bases, leaving 11 bases between them. Per germline, CDR1 LGHNA and CDR2 YSLEER. CDR3 DNA sequence: TGCGCCAGCAGTTGTGTACACCCCTACGAGCAGTACTTC. Translating it yields CASSCVHPYEQYF.

The chain employs TRBV11-2 and TRBJ1-1; 11 bases agree with TRBD1. This CDR3 spans 16 amino acids. Per the germline V gene, CDR1 is SGHAT and CDR2 is FQNNGV. V shed 3 bases, J shed 4 bases, and the junction held 7 bases outside the gene matches. CDR3: CASSFFIGTGGTEAFF. The CDR3 DNA is TGTGCCAGCAGCTTCTTTATCGGGACAGGGGGCACTGAAGCTTTCTTT.